This TCR beta chain was obtained from a study of blood T cell repertoires in COVID-19. Whole-study context: PBMCs, B-cell-depleted T cells, or T cells provided the cDNA or gDNA that made up the material.

Participants' reported clinical history set cohort assignment. Donors of Cohort 3 who recovered were those that had two negative PCRs, clearance, or symptom resolution. The CDR3 is made up of 14 amino acids. From germline, CDR1 is KGHSH and CDR2 LQKENI. With 2 bases removed from V and 6 bases from J, the gap between germline ends came to 10 bases. Original processing methods: Estimation of nucleated cell counts relied on the amplification of reference gene primers. The protocol was immunoSEQ multiplex PCR, while the TCRdb copy is restricted to in-frame clones and leaves out a portion. The V and J calls and the clone size are those of that table, but D and trimming were determined from the DNA. The table lists approximately 280,000 clones, just under 90% of them singletons.

The gene calls are TRBV18 and TRBJ2-2, with D uncertain. Sample: PBMCs or T cells enriched from blood (not recorded which). The TCR originated in a woman between 55 and 75 years old who had recovered from COVID-19. The chain's CDR3 is CASSPASRAGELFF. The CDR3 DNA reads TGTGCCAGCTCACCAGCAAGTCGGGCCGGGGAGCTGTTTTTT.